This T cell receptor beta chain was recovered during a study of T cell responses to AZD1222 COVID-19 vaccine (dated by TCRdb to about 2021). For the study in its entirety: AZD1222 recipients whose second dose came at about 4 weeks and those whose second dose came at about 12 weeks were combined into one group, since spike-specific TCR depth and breadth did not differ between the two schedules. A total of about 230 trial participants underwent TCR sequencing, of whom about 210 received two doses of AZD1222 and about 25 received two doses of the MenACWY control vaccine. Trial participants were enrolled by age into subgroups of 18-55, 56-69 and 70-plus years, and about 150, 27 and 61 TCR-sequenced participants, respectively, were included in these subgroups.

The time point label, as the study defines it: baseline before first vaccination. Vaccinee samples were obtained from the UK trials COV001 and COV002, which included a single-blind randomized controlled phase 2/3 trial of AZD1222 (ChAdOx1 nCoV-19) in healthy adults. For TCRbeta chain sequencing, PBMC samples were collected from trial participants at day 0 and at day 28 after the second dose. Here is what the overall study found, with its caveats: Most participants were white British and females outnumbered males, and the authors suggested that clonal diversity may have been underestimated. Only six AZD1222 recipients were SARS-CoV-2 seropositive at baseline, limiting conclusions about previously exposed vaccinees. Because no day 14 peak-response samples were available, the repertoires could be characterized only after the peak T cell response. Epitopes outside the regions mutated in the B.1.351 and B.1.1.7 variants were reportedly recognized by nearly half of the unique spike-specific TCRs. After two AZD1222 doses, both the breadth and the depth of spike-specific TCRs were significantly higher than at day 0 and than in MenACWY recipients. The vaccine-associated CD4 TCRs covered the entire spike protein, and the dominant responses fell in regions 160-218 and 743-854. The 56-69-year group was small, and its depth increase did not reach significance, likely because of low power.

The CDR3 regions of human TCRbeta chains were analyzed by immunosequencing. On the study's bioinformatics: TCRs in the repertoires were matched against a reference library of SARS-CoV-2-specific TCRs that had been generated with the MIRA antigen-specificity platform. Breadth was defined as the fraction of unique TCRs that were SARS-CoV-2-associated, and depth was defined as the fraction of total T cells that were SARS-CoV-2-associated. Using the MIRA data, each spike-specific TCR was mapped to the spike region that the TCR reacts to and placed in a CD4 or CD8 class. Log10-transformed breadth and depth values were compared by one-way ANOVA with Sidak's multiple comparisons tests. As stored in TCRdb, this immuneACCESS dataset retains in-frame rearrangements with V and J assigned. A fraction of the clones does not appear; measured against another copy, unresolved V genes explain less than half of the discrepancy, and the remainder lacks a known reason. That table is the source of V, J and clone size, and D and trimming were worked out from the DNA. Here the sample has approximately 160,000 clones; about 91% occur a single time. The top ten clones comprise around 4% of the sample.

As to this clone: Its antigen is unknown. Per-base quality was not reported, and no clone a single base away is much larger than it.

The clonotype originates from an adult in good health. The sequencing used peripheral blood, collected on day 0 of AZD1222 vaccination.

The nucleotide sequence is TGTGCCAGCAGCTTAGATACGACTTATACGCAGTATTTT. This encodes CASSLDTTYTQYF. The rearranged chain carries TRBV11-2 and TRBJ2-3; the D gene is unclear. Reading the germline V gene gives CDR1 SGHAT and CDR2 FQNNGV. Taken from cysteine to phenylalanine, the CDR3 has 13 residues. The DNA shown is the 39-base CDR3, in frame from base 1. Trimming at the junction amounts to 0 bases on V and 7 bases on J, and the germline ends lie 8 bases apart.